Each of the 20 T cell receptor beta chains below was sequenced from the same sample in a study of follicular helper T cells after annual influenza vaccination. Time point denoted: 2014-2015 season, pre-vaccination. The protocol was immunoSEQ multiplex PCR, while the TCRdb copy is restricted to in-frame clones and leaves out a portion. The table has a few thousand clones, about 87% seen once. The sample was CXCR5+ CD38+ circulating T follicular helper cells from blood, taken on the day of influenza vaccination. Noted subset: circulating Tfh, non-naive CD4+CXCR5+PD-1+ (ICOS+CD38+ or ICOS-CD38-). These receptors were taken from an adult who received the influenza vaccine.

The chain links TRBV7-9 to TRBJ2-5; 8 bases are shared with TRBD2. Germline loops: CDR1 SEHNR, CDR2 FQNEAQ (reference sequence). The CDR3 loop spans 14 amino acids. The junction had 5 bases not matched to a gene; V was cut back by 4 bases and J by 4 bases. The CDR3 nucleotides are TGTGCCAGCAGCTCGACTAGCGAGGGAGAGACCCAGTACTTC. Translated: CASSSTSEGETQYF.

The gene calls are TRBV18 and TRBJ1-2; D perhaps matches TRBD1 (5 bases). Germline V gene lookup returns CDR1 KGHSH and CDR2 LQKENI. V lost 4 bases and J lost 2, with 8 bases in between. The length of the CDR3 is 13 residues. CDR3 in amino acids: CASSLGPNYGYTF. CDR3 DNA sequence: TGTGCCAGCTCACTGGGGCCAAACTATGGCTACACCTTC. Combining the CDR3 with reference TRBV18 and TRBJ1-2 gives the whole variable domain NAGVMQNPRHLVRRRGQEARLRCSPMKGHSHVYWYRQLPEEGLKFMVYLQKENIIDESGMPKERFSAEFPKEGPSILRIQQVVRGDSAAYFCASSLGPNYGYTFGSGTRLTVV.

This rearrangement joins TRBV5-1 to TRBJ1-5; 7 bases fit TRBD1. Germline CDR1 is SGHRS and CDR2 is YFSETQ. J gave up 4 bases and V 0 bases, and 4 bases lay outside the gene matches. The CDR3 length is 15 residues. CDR3 sequence (DNA): TGCGCCAGCAGCTTGGGCGCAGGGGGGAATCAGCCCCAGCATTTT. Amino acids: CASSLGAGGNQPQHF. Filled out from reference TRBV5-1 and TRBJ1-5, the complete variable domain reads KAGVTQTPRYLIKTRGQQVTLSCSPISGHRSVSWYQQTPGQGLQFLFEYFSETQRNKGNFPGRFSGRQFSNSRSEMNVSTLELGDSALYLCASSLGAGGNQPQHFGDGTRLSIL.

The chain is built from TRBV5-5 and TRBJ1-4; the D is unclear. Trimming shortened V by 3 bases and J by 2 bases, and 8 bases separated the two germline ends. CDR3 length: 14 residues. The germline V gene has CDR1 SGHKS and CDR2 YYEKEE (reference sequence). The CDR3 DNA reads as TGTGCCAGCAGCTCGAGTCCGACTAATGAAAAACTGTTTTTT. This gives the protein CASSSSPTNEKLFF.

A few counts support this clone. This chain joins TRBV7-2 and TRBJ2-7; the D gene is possibly TRBD2 (7 bases). In germline, CDR1 is SGHTA, CDR2 FQGNSA. V shed 1 base and J shed 4 bases, with 14 bases lying between them. The CDR3 is made up of 15 amino acids. The CDR3 coding sequence is TGTGCCAGCAGCTTAGTTCCCAGGGGAGGGTACGAGCAGTACTTC. The encoded protein is CASSLVPRGGYEQYF.

The genes are TRBV6-1 and TRBJ2-2, with 7 nucleotides matching TRBD1. The CDR3 runs 15 residues. Trimming took 3 bases from V and 4 from J; bases not matched to a gene: 5. Germline CDR1 MNHNS, CDR2 SASEGT. The CDR3 region is CASSDQDRSTGELFF. The CDR3 DNA reads TGTGCCAGCAGTGACCAGGACAGGAGCACCGGGGAGCTGTTTTTT.

J is TRBJ2-1 and V is TRBV5-6, with D possibly matching TRBD2 (5 bases). The germline V and J ends were trimmed by 3 bases and 9 bases, with 10 bases remaining between them. The CDR3 has 12 amino acids. Germline V gene data show CDR1 as SGHDT and CDR2 as YYEEEE. CDR3 sequence: CASSSFRGEQFF. Here the CDR3 DNA reads TGTGCCAGCAGCTCCTTTCGGGGTGAGCAGTTCTTC. The complete variable domain, with remaining parts taken from reference TRBV5-6 and TRBJ2-1, reads DAGVTQSPTHLIKTRGQQVTLRCSPKSGHDTVSWYQQALGQGPQFIFQYYEEEERQRGNFPDRFSGHQFPNYSSELNVNALLLGDSALYLCASSSFRGEQFFGPGTRLTVL.

The chain carries TRBV30 and TRBJ2-1; weak D call: TRBD2 (5 bases). The V end was cut by 5 bases, the J end by 4 bases, with 15 bases between. CDR3 length equals 14 residues. The germline V gene has CDR1 GTSNPN and CDR2 SVGIG (reference sequence). CDR3 sequence reads: CAWGRGLIYNEQFF. As DNA, the CDR3 is TGTGCCTGGGGCCGGGGATTGATTTACAATGAGCAGTTCTTC.

The chain recombines TRBV11-2 with TRBJ2-7, with TRBD1 as a possible D gene (6 bases). V lost 1 base and J lost 0, with 13 bases in between. CDR3 length equals 16 residues. Germline CDR1 reads SGHAT; CDR2 reads FQNNGV. This CDR3 is CASSLALGAHSYEQYF. The DNA of the CDR3 is TGTGCCAGCAGCTTAGCTTTGGGGGCGCACTCCTACGAGCAGTACTTC.

This chain uses TRBV7-2 with TRBJ1-2; 7 bases match TRBD1. The trim removed 1 base at V and 4 bases at J, leaving 0 bases unmatched. Germline lookup yields CDR1 SGHTA and CDR2 FQGNSA. The length of the CDR3 is 13 residues. The CDR3 loop is CASSLGTGYGYTF. Here the CDR3 DNA reads TGTGCCAGCAGCTTAGGGACAGGCTATGGCTACACCTTC.

The table lists this clone with a few counts. V usage is TRBV27 and J usage is TRBJ1-6, with D possibly being TRBD1 (6 bases). Trimming left V 6 bases short and J 0 bases short, with 15 bases between. Germline V lookup: CDR1 MNHEY, CDR2 SMNVEV (reference sequence). The CDR3 has 17 amino acids. The CDR3 is CASRLQGAGSYNSPLHF. For the CDR3, the DNA is TGTGCCAGCAGGTTACAGGGAGCGGGCTCCTATAATTCACCCCTCCACTTT.

This clone was counted once. The J gene is TRBJ1-1, the V gene TRBV6-5, with D maybe TRBD1 (5 bases). Trimming removed 5 bases from V and 10 bases from J, with 17 bases in between. Germline V gene sequence: CDR1 MNHEY, CDR2 SVGAGI. This CDR3 is built from 13 residues. In nucleotides, the CDR3 is TGTGCCAGCAGTGTGCAGGGCCCTCACGGAGCTTTCTTT. Translated: CASSVQGPHGAFF.

This clone is a singleton in its sample. The chain joins TRBV30 to TRBJ1-6; the D gene is possibly TRBD1 (6 bases). Trimming removed 2 bases at V and 14 bases at J, with 22 bases between. The CDR3 covers 15 residues. Germline loops: CDR1 GTSNPN, CDR2 SVGIG (reference sequence). The CDR3 spells CAWSPGQLSRGALHF. CDR3 sequence (DNA): TGTGCCTGGAGTCCCGGACAGCTCTCCCGGGGGGCCCTCCACTTT.

The chain links TRBV25-1 to TRBJ2-5; weak D call: TRBD1 (6 bases). Trimming cost V 2 bases and J 0 bases, with 7 bases left between them. There are 14 residues in the CDR3. Germline V lookup: CDR1 MGHDK, CDR2 SYGVNS. This chain's CDR3 is CASSEGGNQETQYF. The CDR3 DNA follows: TGTGCCAGCAGTGAAGGGGGCAACCAAGAGACCCAGTACTTC.

This clone has a handful of counts. The V and J genes are TRBV19 and TRBJ1-5; D possibly corresponds to TRBD1 (6 bases). Germline CDR1 reads LNHDA; CDR2 reads SQIVND (reference sequence). Trimming shortened V by 7 bases and J by 4 bases, and 20 bases separated the two germline ends. The CDR3 is made up of 16 amino acids. The CDR3 is CASTVQLTGPNQPQHF. In nucleotides, the CDR3 is TGTGCCAGTACCGTACAACTAACAGGGCCGAATCAGCCCCAGCATTTT.

The chain joins TRBV6-5 to TRBJ2-2, with 9 positions matching TRBD1. J gave up 2 bases and V 6 bases, and 4 bases lay outside the gene matches. The CDR3 totals 15 residues. The germline CDR1 and CDR2 sequences are MNHEY and SVGAGI. Written as DNA, the CDR3 is TGTGCCAGCAGGGACAGGGGATTTAACACCGGGGAGCTGTTTTTT. Translating gives CASRDRGFNTGELFF.

V and J are TRBV29-1 and TRBJ2-3; 14 bases are a match to TRBD2. The J segment lost 5 bases and the V segment lost 4 bases, leaving 2 bases of the junction unmatched. CDR1 is SQVTM, CDR2 ANQGSEA, per germline. The CDR3 consists of 14 residues. The CDR3 spells CSVAGLAGGDTQYF. CDR3 nucleotide sequence: TGCAGCGTTGCCGGACTAGCGGGGGGAGATACGCAGTATTTT.

This clone was observed once. The gene calls are TRBV6-1 and TRBJ2-7; TRBD1 is a possible D gene (6 bases). The CDR3 consists of 14 residues. Germline V gene lookup returns CDR1 MNHNS and CDR2 SASEGT. V shed 6 bases and J shed 4 bases, with 16 bases lying between them. This chain's CDR3 is CASRTGRQTYEQYF. CDR3 nucleotide sequence: TGTGCCAGCAGGACAGGAAGGCAGACTTACGAGCAGTACTTC.

The chain combines TRBV7-2 with TRBJ2-7; D is possibly TRBD2 (5 bases). Trimming cost V 5 bases and J 2 bases, with 16 bases left between them. CDR3 length: 15 residues. Germline CDR1 reads SGHTA; CDR2 reads FQGNSA. CDR3 sequence: CASSPAVGSTYEQYF. The CDR3 coding sequence is TGTGCCAGCAGCCCGGCTGTTGGGAGCACCTACGAGCAGTACTTC.

The rearrangement links TRBV19 to TRBJ1-1, with D possibly matching TRBD1 (6 bases). Per germline, CDR1 LNHDA and CDR2 SQIVND (reference sequence). This CDR3 has 15 amino acids. Trimming took off 1 base at V and 0 bases at J, with 9 bases between the two ends. In nucleotides, the CDR3 is TGTGCCAGTAGTATAGTACGGGACATGAACACTGAAGCTTTCTTT. Protein sequence: CASSIVRDMNTEAFF.